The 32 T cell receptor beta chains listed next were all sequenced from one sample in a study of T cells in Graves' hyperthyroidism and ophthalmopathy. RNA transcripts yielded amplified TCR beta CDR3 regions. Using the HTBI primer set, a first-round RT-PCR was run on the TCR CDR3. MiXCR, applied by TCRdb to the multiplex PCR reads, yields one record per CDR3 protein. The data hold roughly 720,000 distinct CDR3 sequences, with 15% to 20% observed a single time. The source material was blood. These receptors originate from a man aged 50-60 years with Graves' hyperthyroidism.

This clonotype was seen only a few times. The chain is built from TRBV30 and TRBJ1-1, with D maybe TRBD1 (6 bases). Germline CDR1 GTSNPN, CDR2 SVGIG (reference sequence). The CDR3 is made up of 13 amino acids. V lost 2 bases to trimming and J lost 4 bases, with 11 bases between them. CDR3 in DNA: TGTGCCTGGAGTCTACAGGGATCCACTGAAGCTTTCTTT. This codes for CAWSLQGSTEAFF.

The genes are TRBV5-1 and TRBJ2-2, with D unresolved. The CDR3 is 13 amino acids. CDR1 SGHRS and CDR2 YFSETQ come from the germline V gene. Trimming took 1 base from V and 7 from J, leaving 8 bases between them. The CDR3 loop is CASSLKDDGELFF. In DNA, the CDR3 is TGCGCCAGCAGCTTGAAAGATGACGGGGAGCTGTTTTTT.

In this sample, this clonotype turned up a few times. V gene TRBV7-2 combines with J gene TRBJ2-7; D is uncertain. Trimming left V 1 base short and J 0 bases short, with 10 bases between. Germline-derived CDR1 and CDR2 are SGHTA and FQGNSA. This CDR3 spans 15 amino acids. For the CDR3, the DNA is TGTGCCAGCAGCTTAGTTCAGAGGAGCTCCTACGAGCAGTACTTC. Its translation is CASSLVQRSSYEQYF.

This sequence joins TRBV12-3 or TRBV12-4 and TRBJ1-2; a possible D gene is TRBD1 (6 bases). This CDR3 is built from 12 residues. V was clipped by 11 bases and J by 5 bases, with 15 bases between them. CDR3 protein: CAGWRTAYGYTF. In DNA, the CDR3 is TGTGCCGGCTGGCGGACAGCATATGGCTACACCTTC.

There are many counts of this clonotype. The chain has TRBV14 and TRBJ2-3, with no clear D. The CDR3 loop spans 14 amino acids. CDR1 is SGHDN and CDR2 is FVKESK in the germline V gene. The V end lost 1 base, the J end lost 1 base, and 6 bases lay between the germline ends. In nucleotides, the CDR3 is TGTGCCAGCAGCCAAGTAACAGGCACAGATACGCAGTATTTT. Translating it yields CASSQVTGTDTQYF.

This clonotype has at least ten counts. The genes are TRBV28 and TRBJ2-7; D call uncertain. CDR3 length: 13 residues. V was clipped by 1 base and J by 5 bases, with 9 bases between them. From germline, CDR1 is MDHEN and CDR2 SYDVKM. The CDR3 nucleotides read TGTGCCAGCAGTTTATCGTCGGCAAACGAGCAGTACTTC. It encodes CASSLSSANEQYF.

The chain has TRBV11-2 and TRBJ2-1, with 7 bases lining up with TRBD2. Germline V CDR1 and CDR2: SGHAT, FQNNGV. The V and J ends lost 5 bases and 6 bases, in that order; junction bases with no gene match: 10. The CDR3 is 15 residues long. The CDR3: CASSLGIRGVNEQFF. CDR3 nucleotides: TGTGCCAGCAGCCTCGGGATCCGGGGGGTCAATGAGCAGTTCTTC.

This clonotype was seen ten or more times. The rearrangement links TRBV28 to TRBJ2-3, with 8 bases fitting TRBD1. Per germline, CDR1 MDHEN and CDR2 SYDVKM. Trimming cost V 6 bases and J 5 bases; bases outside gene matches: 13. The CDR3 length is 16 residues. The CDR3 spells CASRSRQGSQKDTQYF. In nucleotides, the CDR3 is TGTGCCAGCAGGTCTAGACAGGGGAGTCAGAAAGATACGCAGTATTTT.

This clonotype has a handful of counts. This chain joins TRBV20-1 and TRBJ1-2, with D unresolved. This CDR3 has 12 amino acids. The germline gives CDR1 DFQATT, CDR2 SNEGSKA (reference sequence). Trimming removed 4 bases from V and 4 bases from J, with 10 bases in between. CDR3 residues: CSAIRPSYGYTF. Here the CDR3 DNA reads TGCAGTGCTATCAGACCCAGCTATGGCTACACCTTC.

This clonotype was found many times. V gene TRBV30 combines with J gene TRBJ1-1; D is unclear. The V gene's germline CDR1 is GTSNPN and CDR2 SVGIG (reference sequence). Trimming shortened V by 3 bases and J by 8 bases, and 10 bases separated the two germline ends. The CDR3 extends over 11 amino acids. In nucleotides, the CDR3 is TGTGCCTGGAGATCAGACGGAGAAGCTTTCTTT. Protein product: CAWRSDGEAFF.

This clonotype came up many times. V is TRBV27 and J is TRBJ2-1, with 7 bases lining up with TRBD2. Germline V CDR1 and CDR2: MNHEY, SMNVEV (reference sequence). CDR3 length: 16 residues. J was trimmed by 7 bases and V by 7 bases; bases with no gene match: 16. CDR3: CASTFSAGEVGNEQFF. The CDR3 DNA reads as TGTGCCAGCACCTTTAGCGCGGGAGAGGTAGGGAATGAGCAGTTCTTC.

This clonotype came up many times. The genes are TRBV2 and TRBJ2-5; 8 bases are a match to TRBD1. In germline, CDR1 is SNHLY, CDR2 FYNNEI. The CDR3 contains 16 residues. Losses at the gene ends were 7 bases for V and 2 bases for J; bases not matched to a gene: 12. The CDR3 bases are TGTGCCAGCAACTCTATGGACAGGGTGCCACAAGAGACCCAGTACTTC. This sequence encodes CASNSMDRVPQETQYF.

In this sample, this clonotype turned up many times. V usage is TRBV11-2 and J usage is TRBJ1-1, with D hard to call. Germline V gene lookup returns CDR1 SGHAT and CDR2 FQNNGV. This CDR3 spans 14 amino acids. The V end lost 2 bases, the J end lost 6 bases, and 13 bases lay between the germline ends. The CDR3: CASSLRPEDAEAFF. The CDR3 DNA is TGTGCCAGCAGCTTACGTCCAGAGGATGCTGAAGCTTTCTTT.

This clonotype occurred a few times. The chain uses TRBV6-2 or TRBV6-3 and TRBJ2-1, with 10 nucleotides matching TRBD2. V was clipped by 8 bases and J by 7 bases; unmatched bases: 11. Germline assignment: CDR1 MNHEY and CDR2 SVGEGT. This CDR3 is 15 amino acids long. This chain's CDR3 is CASAWVAGGGNEQFF. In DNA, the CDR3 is TGTGCCAGCGCGTGGGTAGCGGGAGGAGGAAATGAGCAGTTCTTC.

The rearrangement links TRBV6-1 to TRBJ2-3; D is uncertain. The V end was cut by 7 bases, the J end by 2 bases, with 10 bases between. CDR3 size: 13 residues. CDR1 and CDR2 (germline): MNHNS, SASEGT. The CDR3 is CASIAIDTDTQYF. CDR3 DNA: TGTGCCAGCATCGCAATAGACACAGATACGCAGTATTTT.

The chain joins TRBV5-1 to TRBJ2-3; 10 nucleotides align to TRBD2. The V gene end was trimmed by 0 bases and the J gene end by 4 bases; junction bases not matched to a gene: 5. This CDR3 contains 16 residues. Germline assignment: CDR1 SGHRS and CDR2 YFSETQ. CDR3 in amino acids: CASSLEAGGSADTQYF. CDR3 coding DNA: TGCGCCAGCAGCTTGGAAGCGGGAGGGTCTGCAGATACGCAGTATTTT.

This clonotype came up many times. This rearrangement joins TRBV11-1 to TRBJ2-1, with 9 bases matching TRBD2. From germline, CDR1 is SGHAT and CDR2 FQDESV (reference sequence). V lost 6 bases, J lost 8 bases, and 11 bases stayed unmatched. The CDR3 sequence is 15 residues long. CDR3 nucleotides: TGTGCCAGCAGACCTACTAGCGGGCGAGGGTATGAGCAGTTCTTC. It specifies CASRPTSGRGYEQFF.

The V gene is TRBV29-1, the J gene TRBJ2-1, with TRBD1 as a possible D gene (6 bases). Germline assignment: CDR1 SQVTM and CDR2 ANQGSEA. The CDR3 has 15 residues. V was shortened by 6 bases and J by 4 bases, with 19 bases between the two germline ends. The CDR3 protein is CSVPALGDTYNEQFF. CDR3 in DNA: TGCAGCGTCCCCGCTTTAGGGGACACTTACAATGAGCAGTTCTTC.

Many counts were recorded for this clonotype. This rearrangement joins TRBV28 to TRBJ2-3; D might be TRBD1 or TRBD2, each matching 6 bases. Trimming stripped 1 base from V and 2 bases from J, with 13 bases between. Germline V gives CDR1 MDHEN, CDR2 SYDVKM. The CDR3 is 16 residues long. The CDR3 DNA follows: TGTGCCAGCAGTTTATCTAGGGGGACTTACACAGATACGCAGTATTTT. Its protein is CASSLSRGTYTDTQYF.

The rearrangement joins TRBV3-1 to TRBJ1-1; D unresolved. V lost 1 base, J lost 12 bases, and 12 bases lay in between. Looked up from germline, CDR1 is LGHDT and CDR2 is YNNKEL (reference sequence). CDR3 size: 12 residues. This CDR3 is CASSQGGPVPFF. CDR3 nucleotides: TGTGCCAGCAGCCAAGGTGGGCCGGTGCCTTTCTTT.

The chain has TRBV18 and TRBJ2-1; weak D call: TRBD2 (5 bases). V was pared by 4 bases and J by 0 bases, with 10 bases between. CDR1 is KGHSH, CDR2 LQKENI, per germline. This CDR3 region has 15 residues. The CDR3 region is CASSRVGSSYNEQFF. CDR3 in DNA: TGTGCCAGCTCACGGGTGGGGAGCTCCTACAATGAGCAGTTCTTC.

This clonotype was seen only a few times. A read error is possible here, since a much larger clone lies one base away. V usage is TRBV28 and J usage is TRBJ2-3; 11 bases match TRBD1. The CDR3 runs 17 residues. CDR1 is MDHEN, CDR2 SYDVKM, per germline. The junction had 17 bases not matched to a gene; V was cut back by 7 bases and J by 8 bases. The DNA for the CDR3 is TGTGCCAGCAATCCCATCCGGGACAGGGGGTTCTTGGGTACGCAGTATTTT. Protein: CASNPIRDRGFLGTQYF.

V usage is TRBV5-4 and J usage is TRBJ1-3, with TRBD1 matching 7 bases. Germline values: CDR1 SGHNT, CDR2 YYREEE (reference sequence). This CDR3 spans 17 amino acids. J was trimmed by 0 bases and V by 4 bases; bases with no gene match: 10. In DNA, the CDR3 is TGTGCCAGCAGCCCGGGACAGACTTTGAGCTCTGGAAACACCATATATTTT. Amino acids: CASSPGQTLSSGNTIYF.

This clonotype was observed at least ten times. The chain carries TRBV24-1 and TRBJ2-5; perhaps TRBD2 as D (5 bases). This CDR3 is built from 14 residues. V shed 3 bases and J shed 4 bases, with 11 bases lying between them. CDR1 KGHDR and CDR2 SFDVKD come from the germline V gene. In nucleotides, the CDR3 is TGTGCCACCAGTGATGCGGGTCCCCTAGAGACCCAGTACTTC. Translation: CATSDAGPLETQYF.

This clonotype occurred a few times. The CDR3 sequence is CATSRDQGRETQYF. The CDR3 DNA sequence: TGTGCCACCAGCAGAGACCAGGGGCGGGAGACCCAGTACTTC. The genes are TRBV15 and TRBJ2-5; D may be TRBD1 (6 bases). In germline, CDR1 is LNHNV, CDR2 YYDKDF (reference sequence). The germline V and J ends were trimmed by 0 bases and 5 bases, with 10 bases remaining between them. The CDR3 is made up of 14 amino acids. The complete variable domain, with remaining parts taken from reference TRBV15 and TRBJ2-5, reads DAMVIQNPRYQVTQFGKPVTLSCSQTLNHNVMYWYQQKSSQAPKLLFHYYDKDFNNEADTPDNFQSRRPNTSFCFLDIRSPGLGDTAMYLCATSRDQGRETQYFGPGTRLLVL.

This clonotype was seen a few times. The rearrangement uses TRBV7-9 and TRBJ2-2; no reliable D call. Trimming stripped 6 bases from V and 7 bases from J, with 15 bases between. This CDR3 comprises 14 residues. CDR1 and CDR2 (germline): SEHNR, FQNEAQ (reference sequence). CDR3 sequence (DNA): TGTGCCAGCAGTTCCGCTGGAACGGGCGGGGAGCTGTTTTTT. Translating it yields CASSSAGTGGELFF.

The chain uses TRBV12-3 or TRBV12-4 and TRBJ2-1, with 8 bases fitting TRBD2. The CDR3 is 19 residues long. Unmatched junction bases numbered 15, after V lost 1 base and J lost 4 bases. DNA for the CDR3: TGTGCCAGCAGTTTAGAGGCAAGCGGGAGAACGGCGACTTACAATGAGCAGTTCTTC. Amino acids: CASSLEASGRTATYNEQFF.

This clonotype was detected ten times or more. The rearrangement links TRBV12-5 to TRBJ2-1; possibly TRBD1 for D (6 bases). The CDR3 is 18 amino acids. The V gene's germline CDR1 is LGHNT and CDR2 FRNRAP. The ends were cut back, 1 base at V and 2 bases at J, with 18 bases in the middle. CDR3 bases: TGTGCTAGTGGTTTGGATATAATGGGACACCAGACCTACAATGAGCAGTTCTTC. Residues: CASGLDIMGHQTYNEQFF.

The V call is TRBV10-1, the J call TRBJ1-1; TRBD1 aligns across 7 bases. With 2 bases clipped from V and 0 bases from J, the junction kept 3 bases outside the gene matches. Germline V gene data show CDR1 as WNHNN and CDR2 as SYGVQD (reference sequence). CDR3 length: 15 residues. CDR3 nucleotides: TGCGCCAGCAGTGAGGGGACAGCGTTGAACACTGAAGCTTTCTTT. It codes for CASSEGTALNTEAFF.

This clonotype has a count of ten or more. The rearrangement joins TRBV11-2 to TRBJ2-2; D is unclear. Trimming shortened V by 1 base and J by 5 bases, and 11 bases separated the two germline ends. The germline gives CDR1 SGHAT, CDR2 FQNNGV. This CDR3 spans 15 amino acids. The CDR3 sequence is CASSLGYRGTGELFF. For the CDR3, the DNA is TGTGCCAGCAGCTTAGGATATCGCGGAACCGGGGAGCTGTTTTTT.

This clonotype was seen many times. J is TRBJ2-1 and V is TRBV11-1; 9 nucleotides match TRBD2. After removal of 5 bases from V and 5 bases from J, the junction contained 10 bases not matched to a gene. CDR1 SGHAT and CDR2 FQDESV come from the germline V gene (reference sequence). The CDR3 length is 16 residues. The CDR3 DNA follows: TGTGCCAGCAGCAAAATGGGACTAGCAGAGAACAATGAGCAGTTCTTC. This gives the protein CASSKMGLAENNEQFF.

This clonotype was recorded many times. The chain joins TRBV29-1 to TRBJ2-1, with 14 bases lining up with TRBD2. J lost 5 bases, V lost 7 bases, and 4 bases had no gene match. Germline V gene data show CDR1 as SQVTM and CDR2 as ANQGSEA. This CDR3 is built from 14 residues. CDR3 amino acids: CSDGTSGSHNEQFF. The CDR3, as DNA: TGCAGCGACGGGACTAGCGGGAGCCACAATGAGCAGTTCTTC.